Listed here are 20 T cell receptor beta chains from one sample, sequenced in a study of blood T cell repertoires in COVID-19. TCRdb's table, derived via immunoSEQ multiplex PCR, lists solely in-frame clones and lacks some. The table lists more than 350,000 clones, more than 75% of them singletons. Sequenced sample: peripheral blood. The receptors here all came from a woman in her 30s with COVID-19, enrolled during active disease.

The CDR3 sequence is CASSLGLAGDTQYF. As DNA, the CDR3 is TGCGCCAGCAGCTTGGGACTAGCGGGAGATACGCAGTATTTT. V is TRBV5-1 and J is TRBJ2-3; the match to TRBD2 covers 10 bases. The J segment lost 5 bases and the V segment lost 0 bases, leaving 0 bases of the junction unmatched. Germline lookup yields CDR1 SGHRS and CDR2 YFSETQ. The CDR3 is 14 amino acids. Based on the CDR3 plus reference TRBV5-1 and TRBJ2-3, the full variable domain is KAGVTQTPRYLIKTRGQQVTLSCSPISGHRSVSWYQQTPGQGLQFLFEYFSETQRNKGNFPGRFSGRQFSNSRSEMNVSTLELGDSALYLCASSLGLAGDTQYFGPGTRLTVL.

This clone was picked up one time. The CDR3 is CASRPGVKEKLFF. CDR3 coding DNA: TGTGCCAGTCGTCCAGGTGTAAAAGAAAAACTGTTTTTT. The J gene is TRBJ1-4, the V gene TRBV28; D gene uncertain. Trimming shortened V by 9 bases and J by 8 bases, and 16 bases separated the two germline ends. Per the germline V gene, CDR1 is MDHEN and CDR2 is SYDVKM. The length of the CDR3 is 13 residues.

The rearrangement links TRBV19 to TRBJ1-5, with D uncertain. Trimming shortened V by 3 bases and J by 7 bases, and 19 bases separated the two germline ends. This CDR3 contains 16 residues. Germline CDR1 and CDR2: LNHDA and SQIVND (reference sequence). In DNA, the CDR3 is TGTGCCAGTAGTATCCCCAGGCAACTTTCCGGACAGCCCCAGCATTTT. Translating it yields CASSIPRQLSGQPQHF.

V usage is TRBV18 and J usage is TRBJ2-5, with 9 nucleotides matching TRBD2. Trimming took 5 bases from V and 1 from J; bases not matched to a gene: 2. This CDR3 has 14 amino acids. The germline gives CDR1 KGHSH, CDR2 LQKENI. Here the CDR3 DNA reads TGTGCCAGCTCAGCGACTAGCGGCCAAGAGACCCAGTACTTC. Encoded protein: CASSATSGQETQYF.

This chain links TRBV19 with TRBJ2-5; 8 bases match TRBD2. This CDR3 is 15 amino acids long. Germline V gene lookup returns CDR1 LNHDA and CDR2 SQIVND (reference sequence). V was clipped by 6 bases and J by 3 bases; unmatched bases: 9. The DNA of the CDR3 is TGTGCCAGTAGATTTAGTACTAGCGGAGAAGAGACCCAGTACTTC. Protein sequence: CASRFSTSGEETQYF.

The rearrangement joins TRBV5-8 to TRBJ1-2; TRBD1 might be the D (5 bases). CDR3 length: 13 residues. CDR1 and CDR2 from the germline V gene are SGHTS and YDEGEE. V lost 4 bases, J lost 6 bases, and 13 bases lay in between. This CDR3 reads CASSRVGENGYTF. The DNA for the CDR3 is TGTGCCAGCAGCCGGGTAGGGGAAAATGGCTACACCTTC.

The V and J genes are TRBV7-9 and TRBJ2-7; no clear D. The germline gives CDR1 SEHNR, CDR2 FQNEAQ (reference sequence). This CDR3 is built from 12 residues. Trimming cost V 5 bases and J 2 bases, with 7 bases left between them. In DNA, the CDR3 is TGTGCCAGCAGCGGAGACGCCTACGAGCAGTACTTC. Translated, it gives CASSGDAYEQYF.

The V gene is TRBV19, the J gene TRBJ1-5; tentatively, D is TRBD1 (6 bases). Germline V gene sequence: CDR1 LNHDA, CDR2 SQIVND (reference sequence). V lost 5 bases to trimming and J lost 4 bases, with 21 bases between them. This CDR3 region has 17 residues. The CDR3 here is CASSRWQGTPRNQPQHF. The CDR3, as DNA: TGTGCCAGTAGTCGGTGGCAGGGGACACCCCGAAATCAGCCCCAGCATTTT.

The V gene is TRBV7-9, the J gene TRBJ1-4; unclear D gene. The CDR3 runs to 14 residues. V was pared by 11 bases and J by 0 bases, with 13 bases between. Germline V gene data show CDR1 as SEHNR and CDR2 as FQNEAQ (reference sequence). This CDR3 is CAQPEGTTNEKLFF. CDR3 coding DNA: TGTGCCCAGCCGGAGGGCACAACTAATGAAAAACTGTTTTTT.

V usage is TRBV18 and J usage is TRBJ2-3, with 7 bases fitting TRBD1. With V trimmed by 1 base and J by 2 bases, 6 bases remained unmatched. The germline V gene encodes CDR1 KGHSH and CDR2 LQKENI. This CDR3 comprises 16 residues. DNA for the CDR3: TGTGCCAGCTCACCACAGGGGGCAACCAACACAGATACGCAGTATTTT. This sequence encodes CASSPQGATNTDTQYF. The variable domain in full, completed from reference TRBV18 and TRBJ2-3, reads NAGVMQNPRHLVRRRGQEARLRCSPMKGHSHVYWYRQLPEEGLKFMVYLQKENIIDESGMPKERFSAEFPKEGPSILRIQQVVRGDSAAYFCASSPQGATNTDTQYFGPGTRLTVL.

This clone was seen a few times. The CDR3 protein is CASSPPRATNEKLFF. The CDR3 DNA reads as TGTGCCAGCAGCCCTCCGCGGGCAACTAATGAAAAACTGTTTTTT. The rearrangement joins TRBV21-1 to TRBJ1-4. TRBV21-1 is deemed a pseudogene. CDR3 length: 15 amino acids.

The CDR3 loop reads CASSLLASGRRQFF. The CDR3 DNA reads as TGTGCCAGCAGCTTATTGGCTAGCGGGAGACGGCAGTTCTTC. This chain links TRBV13 with TRBJ2-1, with 10 bases fitting TRBD2. Germline CDR1 and CDR2: PRHDT and FYEKMQ (reference sequence). V was pared by 2 bases and J by 12 bases, with 7 bases of the junction left unmatched. The CDR3 runs to 14 residues.

The chain uses TRBV27 and TRBJ2-5; tentatively, D is TRBD2 (6 bases). Trimming took off 4 bases at V and 2 bases at J, with 14 bases between the two ends. The CDR3 has 15 residues. Germline V gives CDR1 MNHEY, CDR2 SMNVEV (reference sequence). The CDR3 loop is CASSSSLGGQETQYF. Here the CDR3 DNA reads TGTGCCAGCAGTTCTTCCCTGGGGGGACAAGAGACCCAGTACTTC.

CDR3 sequence reads: CASSGNGYTF. The CDR3 DNA reads as TGTGCCTCGAGCGGGAATGGCTACACCTTC. This chain links TRBV30 with TRBJ1-2; D call uncertain. Trimming cost V 7 bases and J 6 bases, with 9 bases left between them. Germline CDR1 is GTSNPN and CDR2 is SVGIG (reference sequence). The CDR3 contains 10 residues.

This rearrangement joins TRBV19 to TRBJ2-3, with 7 bases matching TRBD1. Germline V gene data show CDR1 as LNHDA and CDR2 as SQIVND (reference sequence). The CDR3 runs to 13 residues. The V segment lost 9 bases and the J segment 6 bases; nucleotides outside the gene matches: 9. The CDR3 region is CASGGQVDDTQYF. CDR3 in DNA: TGTGCCAGCGGCGGACAGGTAGACGATACGCAGTATTTT.

The V gene is TRBV19, the J gene TRBJ2-7; the D gene is possibly TRBD1 (5 bases). Germline CDR1 reads LNHDA; CDR2 reads SQIVND (reference sequence). The CDR3 runs 12 residues. V gave up 5 bases and J gave up 5 bases, with 10 bases separating them. The CDR3 bases are TGTGCCAGTAGTCTCTCCAGGGACGAGCAGTACTTC. Protein sequence: CASSLSRDEQYF.

With regard to this clone: The same CDR3 is also encoded by other DNA sequences in this sample. The chain couples TRBV9 to TRBJ1-2; a possible D gene is TRBD1 (5 bases). The V end was cut by 1 base, the J end by 5 bases, with 9 bases between. Germline values: CDR1 SGDLS, CDR2 YYNGEE. This CDR3 is 13 amino acids long. The CDR3 DNA is TGTGCCAGCAGCGTAAGCGGGGGTTATGGCTACACCTTC. Amino acids: CASSVSGGYGYTF. The full variable domain, rest sourced from reference TRBV9 and TRBJ1-2, is DSGVTQTPKHLITATGQRVTLRCSPRSGDLSVYWYQQSLDQGLQFLIQYYNGEERAKGNILERFSAQQFPDLHSELNLSSLELGDSALYFCASSVSGGYGYTFGSGTRLTVV.

This chain joins TRBV7-2 and TRBJ2-7, with TRBD1 matching over 9 bases. CDR1 is SGHTA, CDR2 FQGNSA, per germline. This CDR3 is built from 13 residues. The junction had 8 bases not matched to a gene; V was cut back by 5 bases and J by 9 bases. Here the CDR3 reads CASSPAPGQGQYF. CDR3 in DNA: TGTGCCAGCAGCCCCGCTCCGGGACAGGGGCAGTACTTC.

The gene calls are TRBV6-2 or TRBV6-3 and TRBJ2-7; D is perhaps TRBD2 (6 bases). CDR1 is MNHEY and CDR2 is SVGEGT in the germline V gene. The V gene lost 0 bases and the J gene lost 1 base, with 22 bases spanning the gap. This CDR3 region has 19 residues. The CDR3 loop reads CASSYSTGFYLGLSYEQYF. CDR3 in DNA: TGTGCCAGCAGTTACTCGACGGGGTTTTATTTGGGACTTTCCTACGAGCAGTACTTC.

This chain uses TRBV5-1 with TRBJ2-2; D is possibly TRBD2 (6 bases). Germline assignment: CDR1 SGHRS and CDR2 YFSETQ. The CDR3 has 15 residues. Trimming removed 0 bases from V and 6 bases from J, with 12 bases in between. CDR3 region: CASSLVWREAGELFF. The CDR3 nucleotides read TGCGCCAGCAGCTTGGTATGGAGGGAGGCCGGGGAGCTGTTTTTT. Variable domain in full (rest from reference TRBV5-1 and TRBJ2-2): KAGVTQTPRYLIKTRGQQVTLSCSPISGHRSVSWYQQTPGQGLQFLFEYFSETQRNKGNFPGRFSGRQFSNSRSEMNVSTLELGDSALYLCASSLVWREAGELFFGEGSRLTVL.